The T cell receptor beta chain described here comes from a study of blood T cells in healthy people across ages. The use of a sample-barcoded 5' primer and a J-beta primer mix characterized a second PCR of roughly 6 to 12 cycles. Individual samples furnished no less than 2.5 million CDR3-containing paired-end reads apiece. Using its own MiXCR run on the 5' RACE reads, TCRdb lists one record per CDR3 protein. The data show approximately 790,000 distinct CDR3 sequences, less than 80% seen once. This CDR3 region has 15 residues. The germline CDR1 and CDR2 sequences are SQVTM and ANQGSEA. Trimming took 3 bases from V and 9 from J, leaving 24 bases between them.

This rearrangement joins TRBV29-1 to TRBJ2-7, with D perhaps matching TRBD2 (6 bases). Sequencing was performed on blood. This TCR derives from a young man in good health. DNA for the CDR3: TGCAGCGTTGACGTACGGAGGGGCCCGGTAAACGGGCAGTACTTC. Amino acids: CSVDVRRGPVNGQYF.